This paragraph reports one T cell receptor (beta chain). The target antigen is unknown. The PCR contained 60 Vbeta and 13 Jbeta primers. Some clones are missing from TCRdb's copy, which holds only in-frame ones; the method was immunoSEQ multiplex PCR. The ten most abundant clones cover 0.85% to 1% of a sample with 110,000 to 150,000 clones. The V gene lost 0 bases and the J gene lost 6 bases, with 13 bases spanning the gap. This CDR3 is 14 amino acids long. Germline values: CDR1 SGHRS, CDR2 YFSETQ. These data are taken from a study of cytomegalovirus exposure and HLA in healthy donors. Study results and caveats: Later on, a genetic analysis was performed. It linked a missense variant in DCLRE1C with V- and J-gene trimming of TCR beta. The HLA-A and HLA-B alleles of most subjects were reportedly predicted accurately from TCR beta sequences. Cytomegalovirus-associated status was assigned to about 180 TCR beta chains. A later analysis reportedly identified an Asian-associated ancestry cluster as carrying fewer N-insertions than the roughly 720-donor mean.

The sequence derives from a male donor in good health and CMV-seronegative. The specimen sequenced was PBMCs. The V call is TRBV5-1, the J call TRBJ2-7; D is uncertain. The CDR3 loop reads CASSLEAGFLEQYF. CDR3 nucleotide sequence: TGCGCCAGCAGCTTGGAGGCAGGCTTTCTCGAGCAGTACTTC.